The 30 T cell receptor beta chains presented below share a single source sample, sequenced in a study of blood T cell repertoires in COVID-19. Data came from immunoSEQ multiplex PCR; TCRdb stores just in-frame clones and leaves some out. The data contain about 280,000 clones, about nine tenths of them singletons. Sequencing used peripheral blood. These receptors were obtained from a woman in her 50s who had recovered from COVID-19.

The chain carries TRBV7-3 and TRBJ2-5, with TRBD2 matching over 11 bases. With 4 bases clipped from V and 5 bases from J, the junction kept 6 bases outside the gene matches. Germline lookup yields CDR1 SGHTA and CDR2 FQGTGA. The CDR3 extends over 15 amino acids. The CDR3 sequence is CASSSGTSGWETQYF. In nucleotides, the CDR3 is TGTGCCAGCAGCTCCGGGACTAGCGGCTGGGAGACCCAGTACTTC.

The chain links TRBV28 to TRBJ2-1; 11 bases fit TRBD2. V trimming: 8 bases; J trimming: 8 bases; junction bases outside the gene matches: 11. The germline V gene has CDR1 MDHEN and CDR2 SYDVKM. There are 15 residues in the CDR3. The CDR3 protein is CASGDISGRADEQFF. CDR3 nucleotide sequence: TGTGCCAGCGGAGATATTAGCGGGAGGGCCGATGAGCAGTTCTTC.

The V gene is TRBV29-1, the J gene TRBJ2-5, with 7 nucleotides matching TRBD2. V shed 1 base and J 4 bases; nucleotides not matched to a gene: 9. Germline CDR1 reads SQVTM; CDR2 reads ANQGSEA. This CDR3 has 15 amino acids. The CDR3: CSVEGVLGGRETQYF. Written as DNA, the CDR3 is TGCAGCGTTGAAGGAGTCCTGGGAGGGCGAGAGACCCAGTACTTC.

V and J are TRBV19 and TRBJ1-5; TRBD1 matches at 9 bases. The V segment lost 5 bases and the J segment 2 bases; nucleotides outside the gene matches: 13. The CDR3 is made up of 18 amino acids. CDR1 and CDR2 from the germline V gene are LNHDA and SQIVND (reference sequence). The CDR3 region has the DNA TGTGCCAGTAGTTCCCACCGCGGGACAGGGCTGGGCAATCAGCCCCAGCATTTT. Protein sequence: CASSSHRGTGLGNQPQHF.

This clone has just a few counts. The genes are TRBV19 and TRBJ1-1; no reliable D call. CDR1 is LNHDA, CDR2 SQIVND, per germline (reference sequence). V lost 6 bases, J lost 6 bases, and 14 bases lay in between. The CDR3 consists of 13 residues. As DNA, the CDR3 is TGTGCCAGTAGCGTAACATCAGTTTCTGAAGCTTTCTTT. It specifies CASSVTSVSEAFF.

The CDR3 reads CAWQTGVSTEAFF. For the CDR3, the DNA is TGTGCCTGGCAGACAGGGGTAAGCACTGAAGCTTTCTTT. V is TRBV30 and J is TRBJ1-1; 8 positions agree with TRBD1. The V gene's germline CDR1 is GTSNPN and CDR2 SVGIG (reference sequence). The CDR3 is 13 amino acids. The ends lost 5 bases at V and 4 bases at J; junction bases unmatched: 6.

This clone was counted once. A much larger clone is a single base away; this may be a read error. This chain connects TRBV28 to TRBJ1-2; 10 bases line up with TRBD1. The ends lost 4 bases at V and 4 bases at J; junction bases unmatched: 3. Per germline, CDR1 MDHEN and CDR2 SYDVKM. The CDR3 length is 14 residues. Here the CDR3 reads CASSSGTGVYGYTF. The CDR3 DNA sequence: TGTGCCAGCAGTTCCGGGACAGGGGTCTATGGCTACACCTTC.

This chain connects TRBV11-3 to TRBJ2-1, with D maybe TRBD2 (5 bases). V lost 5 bases to trimming and J lost 7 bases, with 15 bases between them. CDR1 is SGHNT, CDR2 YENEEA, per germline. This CDR3 comprises 14 residues. CDR3 residues: CASSPSPGVNEQFF. The CDR3 coding sequence is TGTGCCAGCAGCCCCTCCCCCGGGGTTAATGAGCAGTTCTTC.

The chain recombines TRBV6-2 or TRBV6-3 with TRBJ2-4; 10 bases map to TRBD2. CDR1 and CDR2 from the germline V gene are MNHEY and SVGEGT. V lost 5 bases, J lost 0 bases, and 13 bases stayed unmatched. The CDR3 runs 19 residues. The DNA of the CDR3 is TGTGCCAGCAGTGCTGGACTAGCGGATCTTAGACTAGCCAAAAACATTCAGTACTTC. Its translation is CASSAGLADLRLAKNIQYF.

V and J are TRBV6-2 or TRBV6-3 and TRBJ1-5; weak D call: TRBD1 (6 bases). The CDR3 sequence is 15 residues long. Trimming removed 0 bases from V and 7 bases from J, with 13 bases in between. Per germline, CDR1 MNHEY and CDR2 SVGEGT. In DNA, the CDR3 is TGTGCCAGCAGTTACTCAGGGAGGGGGAGCCAGCCCCAGCATTTT. This codes for CASSYSGRGSQPQHF.

For the CDR3, the DNA is TGTGCCAGCAGCGTAGCAGGGGGCCCCTACGAGCAGTACTTC. It codes for CASSVAGGPYEQYF. The chain uses TRBV9 and TRBJ2-7; 8 nucleotides align to TRBD1. Trimming removed 0 bases from V and 2 bases from J; junction bases left unmatched: 1. This CDR3 contains 14 residues. Germline V gene data show CDR1 as SGDLS and CDR2 as YYNGEE.

V usage is TRBV27 and J usage is TRBJ1-5, with D possibly being TRBD1 (5 bases). The germline V and J ends were trimmed by 6 bases and 6 bases, with 12 bases remaining between them. CDR3 length: 13 residues. Germline CDR1 reads MNHEY; CDR2 reads SMNVEV (reference sequence). CDR3 in amino acids: CASSPRVSQPQHF. The CDR3 coding sequence is TGTGCCAGCAGCCCCAGGGTCTCTCAGCCCCAGCATTTT.

The chain links TRBV7-9 to TRBJ1-2; TRBD1 agrees at 9 bases. V trimming: 3 bases; J trimming: 8 bases; junction bases outside the gene matches: 10. The CDR3 sequence is 15 residues long. Per the germline V gene, CDR1 is SEHNR and CDR2 is FQNEAQ (reference sequence). The CDR3 loop is CASSLSGDRVFGYTF. CDR3 DNA sequence: TGTGCCAGCAGCTTGTCCGGGGACAGGGTGTTCGGCTACACCTTC. Full variable domain (rest looked up from reference TRBV7-9 and TRBJ1-2): DTGVSQNPRHKITKRGQNVTFRCDPISEHNRLYWYRQTLGQGPEFLTYFQNEAQLEKSRLLSDRFSAERPKGSFSTLEIQRTEQGDSAMYLCASSLSGDRVFGYTFGSGTRLTVV.

V gene TRBV9 combines with J gene TRBJ1-2; D gene ambiguous. Germline lookup yields CDR1 SGDLS and CDR2 YYNGEE. The CDR3 sequence is 13 residues long. V was trimmed by 0 bases and J by 3 bases, leaving 6 bases between them. The CDR3 nucleotides are TGTGCCAGCAGCGTAGCGTCAGACTATGGCTACACCTTC. Amino acids: CASSVASDYGYTF. The variable domain in full, completed from reference TRBV9 and TRBJ1-2, reads DSGVTQTPKHLITATGQRVTLRCSPRSGDLSVYWYQQSLDQGLQFLIQYYNGEERAKGNILERFSAQQFPDLHSELNLSSLELGDSALYFCASSVASDYGYTFGSGTRLTVV.

The rearrangement joins TRBV5-5 to TRBJ1-2; D perhaps matches TRBD1 (5 bases). This CDR3 has 13 amino acids. Trimming took 4 bases from V and 2 from J, leaving 9 bases between them. From germline, CDR1 is SGHKS and CDR2 YYEKEE (reference sequence). CDR3 sequence (DNA): TGTGCCAGCAGCCGGCCAGGGAACTATGGCTACACCTTC. Protein sequence: CASSRPGNYGYTF.

The CDR3 sequence: CASSLHTGGDYEQYF. As DNA, the CDR3 is TGCGCCAGCAGCCTCCATACAGGGGGCGATTACGAGCAGTACTTC. The chain joins TRBV4-3 to TRBJ2-7, with TRBD1 matching over 9 bases. Per the germline V gene, CDR1 is LGHNA and CDR2 is YSLEER. The CDR3 has 15 amino acids. Trimming at V came to 4 bases and at J to 4 bases, leaving 8 bases not matched to a gene.

Comments on this clone: The same CDR3 can be traced to other DNA sequences in this sample. The chain recombines TRBV7-9 with TRBJ2-7; 9 positions match TRBD1. The CDR3 spans 14 residues. V was clipped by 6 bases and J by 2 bases; unmatched bases: 5. The germline V gene has CDR1 SEHNR and CDR2 FQNEAQ (reference sequence). CDR3 sequence: CASSLGQGTYEQYF. The CDR3 DNA reads as TGTGCCAGCAGTTTGGGACAGGGTACCTACGAGCAGTACTTC.

The rearrangement links TRBV18 to TRBJ1-2, with TRBD1 matching 10 bases. With V trimmed by 6 bases and J by 5 bases, 3 bases remained unmatched. The CDR3 contains 13 residues. Germline CDR1 is KGHSH and CDR2 is LQKENI. The CDR3 sequence: CASSTGQGYGYTF. As DNA, the CDR3 is TGTGCCAGCTCGACGGGACAGGGGTATGGCTACACCTTC.

The chain links TRBV10-3 to TRBJ1-1; D gene uncertain. Germline CDR1 and CDR2: ENHRY and SYGVKD. Trimming pared 3 bases from V and 1 base from J, leaving 6 bases between. This CDR3 contains 13 residues. CDR3 in amino acids: CAISEWQNTEAFF. DNA of the CDR3: TGTGCCATCAGTGAATGGCAGAACACTGAAGCTTTCTTT.

The V call is TRBV7-6, the J call TRBJ2-1; D may be TRBD1 (6 bases). V shed 1 base and J shed 4 bases, with 11 bases lying between them. Germline CDR1 is SGHVS and CDR2 is FNYEAQ. This CDR3 is built from 15 residues. DNA for the CDR3: TGTGCCAGCAGCTTAGAGGGGACATCTTACAATGAGCAGTTCTTC. Amino acid sequence: CASSLEGTSYNEQFF.

V and J are TRBV30 and TRBJ1-2; TRBD1 is a possible D gene (6 bases). V was pared by 2 bases and J by 3 bases, with 7 bases between. The CDR3 is made up of 12 amino acids. Germline V gene data show CDR1 as GTSNPN and CDR2 as SVGIG (reference sequence). The CDR3 nucleotides read TGTGCCTGGAGTAAGGGGGACTATGGCTACACCTTC. Protein sequence: CAWSKGDYGYTF.

This clone was detected once. This chain joins TRBV5-1 and TRBJ2-7; 11 positions match TRBD2. After removal of 0 bases from V and 1 base from J, the junction contained 3 bases not matched to a gene. CDR1 SGHRS and CDR2 YFSETQ come from the germline V gene. The CDR3 is 16 residues long. In nucleotides, the CDR3 is TGCGCCAGCAGCTTGGCCGGACTAGCGGGTTCCTACGAGCAGTACTTC. It translates to CASSLAGLAGSYEQYF.

The rearrangement uses TRBV28 and TRBJ2-6; the D gene is possibly TRBD2 (6 bases). Germline lookup yields CDR1 MDHEN and CDR2 SYDVKM. The CDR3 runs 17 residues. Trimming removed 5 bases at V and 0 bases at J, with 14 bases between. This CDR3 is CASSPPGLLSGANVLTF. Written as DNA, the CDR3 is TGTGCCAGCAGTCCACCGGGACTGCTCTCTGGGGCCAACGTCCTGACTTTC.

The chain combines TRBV5-1 with TRBJ2-5; the D gene is possibly TRBD1 (5 bases). CDR1 is SGHRS, CDR2 YFSETQ, per germline. The CDR3 spans 14 residues. Deletions cut 5 bases from V and 4 bases from J, with 15 bases between. CDR3 DNA sequence: TGCGCCAGCAGAGCCCAGGGTGTTTCAGAGACCCAGTACTTC. Translation: CASRAQGVSETQYF. Looking up the rest from reference TRBV5-1 and TRBJ2-5 gives the full variable domain: KAGVTQTPRYLIKTRGQQVTLSCSPISGHRSVSWYQQTPGQGLQFLFEYFSETQRNKGNFPGRFSGRQFSNSRSEMNVSTLELGDSALYLCASRAQGVSETQYFGPGTRLLVL.

The rearrangement uses TRBV2 and TRBJ2-7; a possible D gene is TRBD2 (6 bases). Per germline, CDR1 SNHLY and CDR2 FYNNEI. V lost 6 bases to trimming and J lost 6 bases, with 15 bases between them. This CDR3 contains 13 residues. CDR3: CASSGGHSTEQYF. The DNA for the CDR3 is TGTGCCAGCAGCGGGGGTCATTCTACCGAGCAGTACTTC.

The rearrangement links TRBV2 to TRBJ2-6; 8 bases fit TRBD2. Trimming cost V 7 bases and J 4 bases; bases outside gene matches: 3. CDR1 is SNHLY, CDR2 FYNNEI, per germline. The CDR3 runs 14 residues. CDR3 DNA sequence: TGTGCCAGCAAGCGGGAGTCGGGGGCCAACGTCCTGACTTTC. Translating gives CASKRESGANVLTF.

The chain joins TRBV7-2 to TRBJ2-7, with 10 bases identical to TRBD2. CDR1 is SGHTA and CDR2 is FQGNSA in the germline V gene. V shed 0 bases and J 7 bases; nucleotides not matched to a gene: 6. The length of the CDR3 is 15 residues. CDR3 sequence (DNA): TGTGCCAGCAGCTTAGCGCGGAGCGGGAGGGGAGAGCAGTACTTC. Translating gives CASSLARSGRGEQYF.

This rearrangement joins TRBV12-3 or TRBV12-4 to TRBJ1-2; D gene ambiguous. CDR3 size: 13 residues. The ends were cut back, 1 base at V and 8 bases at J, with 11 bases in the middle. CDR3 sequence (DNA): TGTGCCAGCAGTTTAGGGGCAGGTTTGGGCTACACCTTC. This translates into CASSLGAGLGYTF.

This rearrangement joins TRBV4-2 to TRBJ1-2; D unresolved. Germline loops: CDR1 LGHNA, CDR2 YNFKEQ. The CDR3 loop spans 18 amino acids. Trimming took off 1 base at V and 4 bases at J, with 22 bases between the two ends. The CDR3 region has the DNA TGTGCCAGCAGCCAAGTGTCGAGCGAGGAAGTTGCGAGCTATGGCTACACCTTC. Its translation: CASSQVSSEEVASYGYTF.

This chain links TRBV9 with TRBJ2-7; the D gene is possibly TRBD1 (5 bases). V dropped 4 bases and J dropped 5 bases, with 16 bases sitting between them. The CDR3 is 14 amino acids. Germline CDR1 and CDR2: SGDLS and YYNGEE. This CDR3 reads CASSFTRESHEQYF. CDR3 sequence (DNA): TGTGCCAGCAGCTTCACCAGGGAATCCCACGAGCAGTACTTC.